A single sample is the source of the 6 T cell receptor beta chains below, sequenced in a study of T cells in Graves' hyperthyroidism and ophthalmopathy. RNA transcripts gave rise to amplified TCR beta CDR3 regions. The study used the HTBI primer set for a first-round RT-PCR of the TCR CDR3. TCRdb analysed the multiplex PCR reads with MiXCR anew, one entry per CDR3 protein. Of a few hundred thousand distinct CDR3 sequences in the sample, about 15% were seen once. Sequenced: blood. The receptors here all came from a woman aged 25 to 45 with Graves' hyperthyroidism that later progressed to Graves' ophthalmopathy.

In this sample, this clonotype turned up a few times. This chain uses TRBV18 with TRBJ1-1; a weak D match, TRBD1 (6 bases). CDR1 is KGHSH, CDR2 LQKENI, per germline. The V end was cut by 3 bases, the J end by 4 bases, with 15 bases between. This CDR3 has 15 amino acids. CDR3 DNA sequence: TGTGCCAGCTCACCGCAGGGGACTGAGGTCACTGAAGCTTTCTTT. Protein: CASSPQGTEVTEAFF.

The chain recombines TRBV7-9 with TRBJ1-1; no reliable D call. Trimming removed 5 bases from V and 1 base from J, with 11 bases in between. The CDR3 covers 14 residues. Germline V gene sequence: CDR1 SEHNR, CDR2 FQNEAQ (reference sequence). For the CDR3, the DNA is TGTGCCAGCAGCCGCGGGGTAGGGAACACTGAAGCTTTCTTT. Amino acid sequence: CASSRGVGNTEAFF.

With regard to this clonotype: This may be a read error, as it is one base from a much larger clone. The CDR3 bases are TGTGCCAGCAAGATGGAACTAGCGGGGAGCCAAGAGACCCAGTACTTC. Protein sequence: CASKMELAGSQETQYF. This chain joins TRBV2 and TRBJ2-5, with TRBD2 matching 10 bases. V dropped 7 bases and J dropped 1; count of bases not matched to a gene: 9. Looked up from germline, CDR1 is SNHLY and CDR2 is FYNNEI. The CDR3 runs to 16 residues.

The chain links TRBV20-1 to TRBJ2-1; TRBD2 aligns across 9 bases. The V gene end was trimmed by 8 bases and the J gene end by 9 bases; junction bases not matched to a gene: 17. The CDR3 has 15 amino acids. CDR1 DFQATT and CDR2 SNEGSKA come from the germline V gene (reference sequence). The DNA of the CDR3 is TGCAGTTCCTCGGGACTAGCTCTCCTCTACGGTGAGCAGTTCTTC. Encoded protein: CSSSGLALLYGEQFF.

The sample holds many counts of this clonotype. The genes are TRBV6-2 or TRBV6-3 and TRBJ2-2, with D tentatively TRBD2 (5 bases). The V end was cut by 8 bases, the J end by 7 bases, with 11 bases between. Germline V gene lookup returns CDR1 MNHEY and CDR2 SVGEGT. This CDR3 region has 12 residues. The CDR3 DNA reads TGTGCCAGCGAAAAGGCGGGCGGGGAGCTGTTTTTT. This codes for CASEKAGGELFF.

The chain uses TRBV5-1 and TRBJ2-7; D may be TRBD1 or TRBD2 (5 bases each). CDR3 size: 15 residues. Per the germline V gene, CDR1 is SGHRS and CDR2 is YFSETQ. The V and J ends lost 2 bases and 2 bases respectively, with 14 bases between them. In nucleotides, the CDR3 is TGCGCCAGCAGCTTTCCAGGGAGCAGCCCCTACGAGCAGTACTTC. Translating gives CASSFPGSSPYEQYF.